The source of this T cell receptor (beta chain) is a study of blood T cells in healthy people across ages. Study-level points and caveats: It was held that diversity estimates obtained from one million T cells represented underestimates.

Germline V gives CDR1 SGHKS, CDR2 YYEKEE (reference sequence). The germline V and J ends were trimmed by 4 bases and 7 bases, with 18 bases remaining between them. The CDR3 is 15 residues long. In regard to this clonotype: Its matching antigen is unknown.

Primers used in a second PCR of about 7 to 12 cycles were a sample-barcoded 5' primer and a J-beta primer mix. TCRdb re-derived calls from the 5' RACE reads in MiXCR, one entry per CDR3 protein. The table includes roughly 700,000 distinct CDR3 sequences, 25% detected once. The sample also formed part of further work on T cells of mothers and their children. Turning to that study: Each 15 ul cDNA reaction used roughly 1.5 ug RNA; all RNA was used. Related and unrelated pairs show similar shaping of TCR recombination output by thymic selection.

The sequenced sample consisted of blood. The chain joins TRBV5-5 to TRBJ1-3, with D possibly being TRBD1 (6 bases). This receptor was identified in a boy aged 10-17 years in good health. The CDR3 coding sequence is TGTGCCAGCAGCGGTGACAGGAAGAGCTGGAACACCATATATTTT. Protein product: CASSGDRKSWNTIYF. Together with reference TRBV5-5 and TRBJ1-3, the CDR3 gives the full variable domain: DAGVTQSPTHLIKTRGQQVTLRCSPISGHKSVSWYQQVLGQGPQFIFQYYEKEERGRGNFPDRFSARQFPNYSSELNVNALLLGDSALYLCASSGDRKSWNTIYFGEGSWLTVV.